One sample yielded the 18 T cell receptor beta chains listed below, sequenced in a study of blood T cell repertoires in COVID-19 (dated by TCRdb to about 2020). The library relied on the immunoSEQ multiplex PCR assay. TCRdb took this table from immuneACCESS and kept in-frame rearrangements with V and J called. Such tables lack part of the clones; where checked against another copy, unresolved V genes explain under half of the gap, and the rest is unexplained. This sample gives fewer than 350,000 clones in total; around 84% of them show up just once. The ten largest account for 2% to 3% of the sample. Sequenced sample: PBMCs or T cells enriched from blood (not recorded which). All receptors derive from a woman aged 45-65 years who had recovered from COVID-19.

The chain combines TRBV27 with TRBJ2-7; 11 bases are a match to TRBD1. The CDR3 consists of 15 residues. Per germline, CDR1 MNHEY and CDR2 SMNVEV (reference sequence). With V trimmed by 2 bases and J by 3 bases, 3 bases remained unmatched. CDR3 sequence (DNA): TGTGCCAGCAGTTTAGGAGGGACAGGGGGCTACGAGCAGTACTTC. This codes for CASSLGGTGGYEQYF.

The chain is built from TRBV27 and TRBJ1-6, with 10 bases lining up with TRBD1. V dropped 5 bases and J dropped 7; count of bases not matched to a gene: 8. Germline loops: CDR1 MNHEY, CDR2 SMNVEV (reference sequence). This CDR3 is built from 16 residues. The chain's CDR3 is CASSLPRDRGNSPLHF. The CDR3 bases are TGTGCCAGCAGTCTTCCCCGGGACAGGGGAAATTCACCCCTCCACTTT.

V is TRBV7-9 and J is TRBJ1-2; TRBD1 is a possible D gene (6 bases). The V gene lost 6 bases and the J gene lost 6 bases, with 14 bases spanning the gap. Germline V gives CDR1 SEHNR, CDR2 FQNEAQ (reference sequence). The CDR3 loop spans 13 amino acids. In nucleotides, the CDR3 is TGTGCCAGCAGAGCCGGGGCAGGGGATGGCTACACCTTC. Translating gives CASRAGAGDGYTF.

J is TRBJ1-5 and V is TRBV7-9, with a tentative D call TRBD1 (6 bases). Trimming pared 3 bases from V and 7 bases from J, leaving 19 bases between. The CDR3 extends over 16 amino acids. Germline V gene sequence: CDR1 SEHNR, CDR2 FQNEAQ (reference sequence). The CDR3: CASSLGTGRGIQPQHF. In DNA, the CDR3 is TGTGCCAGCAGCTTGGGCACAGGGAGGGGGATACAGCCCCAGCATTTT. The complete variable domain, with remaining parts taken from reference TRBV7-9 and TRBJ1-5, reads DTGVSQNPRHKITKRGQNVTFRCDPISEHNRLYWYRQTLGQGPEFLTYFQNEAQLEKSRLLSDRFSAERPKGSFSTLEIQRTEQGDSAMYLCASSLGTGRGIQPQHFGDGTRLSIL.

The rearrangement uses TRBV7-3 and TRBJ2-5; 7 positions match TRBD2. J was trimmed by 5 bases and V by 4 bases; bases with no gene match: 4. In germline, CDR1 is SGHTA, CDR2 FQGTGA. The CDR3 has 13 residues. CDR3 coding DNA: TGTGCCAGCAGCTCCCAGGGAGGGGAGACCCAGTACTTC. It specifies CASSSQGGETQYF.

This clone was counted a single time. The chain couples TRBV5-1 to TRBJ2-5, with D perhaps TRBD1 (5 bases). Trimming took 4 bases from V and 2 from J, leaving 15 bases between them. The CDR3 length is 15 residues. CDR1 is SGHRS, CDR2 YFSETQ, per germline. Here the CDR3 reads CASSPNRQNQETQYF. DNA of the CDR3: TGCGCCAGCAGCCCTAACCGACAGAATCAAGAGACCCAGTACTTC.

This sequence joins TRBV2 and TRBJ1-2; 12 nucleotides agree with TRBD1. There are 13 residues in the CDR3. V dropped 11 bases and J dropped 11; count of bases not matched to a gene: 12. Germline loops: CDR1 SNHLY, CDR2 FYNNEI. CDR3 protein: CAVLPRDRGRYTF. In DNA, the CDR3 is TGTGCCGTCTTACCCCGGGACAGGGGGCGGTACACCTTC.

This chain links TRBV11-3 with TRBJ1-5; 10 bases fit TRBD1. The V gene end was trimmed by 1 base and the J gene end by 5 bases; junction bases not matched to a gene: 11. Germline lookup yields CDR1 SGHNT and CDR2 YENEEA. This CDR3 has 18 amino acids. The DNA for the CDR3 is TGTGCCAGCAGCTTAGTTCGCAGCCGGGACAGGGGCCATCAGCCCCAGCATTTT. This codes for CASSLVRSRDRGHQPQHF. Supplemented by reference TRBV11-3 and TRBJ1-5, the full variable domain reads EAGVVQSPRYKIIEKKQPVAFWCNPISGHNTLYWYLQNLGQGPELLIRYENEEAVDDSQLPKDRFSAERLKGVDSTLKIQPAELGDSAVYLCASSLVRSRDRGHQPQHFGDGTRLSIL.

This clone came up a few times. This chain links TRBV7-9 with TRBJ1-1, with D maybe TRBD1 (5 bases). Germline CDR1 reads SEHNR; CDR2 reads FQNEAQ (reference sequence). The CDR3 is 13 residues long. V lost 5 bases to trimming and J lost 2 bases, with 9 bases between them. Here the CDR3 DNA reads TGTGCCAGCAGCGGGGGGACCAACACTGAAGCTTTCTTT. Its translation is CASSGGTNTEAFF.

The rearrangement joins TRBV25-1 to TRBJ2-4; the D is unclear. Germline values: CDR1 MGHDK, CDR2 SYGVNS. Between the trimmed V and J ends, which lost 3 bases and 1 base, there was a span of 4 bases. This CDR3 is 13 amino acids long. The CDR3 DNA reads as TGTGCCAGCAGTGACCGGGCCAAAAACATTCAGTACTTC. The encoded protein is CASSDRAKNIQYF.

The chain employs TRBV7-2 and TRBJ1-6; 7 bases agree with TRBD1. V lost 5 bases and J lost 7; bases outside the gene matches: 8. CDR1 and CDR2 (germline): SGHTA, FQGNSA. The CDR3 covers 15 residues. This CDR3 is CASSARQGSNSPLHF. The DNA for the CDR3 is TGTGCCAGCAGCGCCCGACAGGGATCCAATTCACCCCTCCACTTT.

In its sample, this clone was seen a few times. This rearrangement joins TRBV19 to TRBJ2-7, with TRBD2 identical over 7 bases. Per the germline V gene, CDR1 is LNHDA and CDR2 is SQIVND (reference sequence). This CDR3 is built from 13 residues. J lost 5 bases, V lost 0 bases, and 1 base had no gene match. This CDR3 reads CASSIDGRNEQYF. DNA of the CDR3: TGTGCCAGTAGTATAGACGGGAGGAACGAGCAGTACTTC.

As DNA, the CDR3 is TGTGCCAGCAGCCCGGACAGGGGACTCTATGGCTACACCTTC. This sequence encodes CASSPDRGLYGYTF. This rearrangement joins TRBV7-9 to TRBJ1-2; TRBD1 matches at 9 bases. Germline V lookup: CDR1 SEHNR, CDR2 FQNEAQ (reference sequence). The V gene end was trimmed by 5 bases and the J gene end by 4 bases; junction bases not matched to a gene: 5. The CDR3 spans 14 residues.

The rearrangement uses TRBV11-2 and TRBJ2-7; no clear D. CDR1 and CDR2 (germline): SGHAT, FQNNGV. Trimming removed 1 base at V and 4 bases at J, with 8 bases between. The CDR3 has 13 residues. In DNA form, the CDR3 reads TGTGCCAGCAGCTTAGCAACATGGTACGAGCAGTACTTC. It specifies CASSLATWYEQYF.

This sequence joins TRBV5-1 and TRBJ2-1; TRBD1 matches at 10 bases. This CDR3 region has 15 residues. With 4 bases clipped from V and 7 bases from J, the junction kept 8 bases outside the gene matches. Germline V CDR1 and CDR2: SGHRS, YFSETQ. CDR3 sequence reads: CASSDGTGVTNEQFF. DNA of the CDR3: TGCGCCAGCAGCGACGGGACAGGGGTAACGAATGAGCAGTTCTTC.

The chain recombines TRBV27 with TRBJ1-2, with a tentative D call TRBD1 (6 bases). V gave up 5 bases and J gave up 8 bases, with 15 bases separating them. This CDR3 spans 13 amino acids. Germline-derived CDR1 and CDR2 are MNHEY and SMNVEV (reference sequence). CDR3 sequence reads: CASSITGMEGYTF. The CDR3 DNA sequence: TGTGCCAGCAGTATAACAGGGATGGAGGGCTACACCTTC.

The J gene is TRBJ2-1, the V gene TRBV11-2, with D tentatively TRBD2 (6 bases). Germline V gives CDR1 SGHAT, CDR2 FQNNGV. V dropped 1 base and J dropped 5 bases, with 12 bases sitting between them. The CDR3 has 15 residues. For the CDR3, the DNA is TGTGCCAGCAGCTTAGCGGGAGTTCGGAACAATGAGCAGTTCTTC. Translated, it gives CASSLAGVRNNEQFF.

The chain employs TRBV6-2 or TRBV6-3 and TRBJ1-2; D unresolved. The length of the CDR3 is 15 residues. Germline V gene sequence: CDR1 MNHEY, CDR2 SVGEGT. The V end lost 0 bases, the J end lost 2 bases, and 10 bases lay between the germline ends. The CDR3 spells CASSYSRTGNYGYTF. CDR3 DNA sequence: TGTGCCAGCAGTTACTCTAGGACGGGGAACTATGGCTACACCTTC.